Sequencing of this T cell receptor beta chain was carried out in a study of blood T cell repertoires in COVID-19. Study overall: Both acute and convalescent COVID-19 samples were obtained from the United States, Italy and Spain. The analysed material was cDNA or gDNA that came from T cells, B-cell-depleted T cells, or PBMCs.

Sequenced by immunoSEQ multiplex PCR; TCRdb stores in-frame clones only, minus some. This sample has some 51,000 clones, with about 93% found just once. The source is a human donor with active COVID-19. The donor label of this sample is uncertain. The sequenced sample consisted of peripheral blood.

CDR3: CASSFWGPYSNQPQHF. The DNA for the CDR3 is TGTGCCAGCAGTTTCTGGGGGCCCTATAGCAATCAGCCCCAGCATTTT. This chain links TRBV28 with TRBJ1-5; TRBD1 might be the D (6 bases). CDR1 is MDHEN and CDR2 is SYDVKM in the germline V gene. CDR3 size: 16 residues. V was shortened by 3 bases and J by 0 bases, with 12 bases between the two germline ends.